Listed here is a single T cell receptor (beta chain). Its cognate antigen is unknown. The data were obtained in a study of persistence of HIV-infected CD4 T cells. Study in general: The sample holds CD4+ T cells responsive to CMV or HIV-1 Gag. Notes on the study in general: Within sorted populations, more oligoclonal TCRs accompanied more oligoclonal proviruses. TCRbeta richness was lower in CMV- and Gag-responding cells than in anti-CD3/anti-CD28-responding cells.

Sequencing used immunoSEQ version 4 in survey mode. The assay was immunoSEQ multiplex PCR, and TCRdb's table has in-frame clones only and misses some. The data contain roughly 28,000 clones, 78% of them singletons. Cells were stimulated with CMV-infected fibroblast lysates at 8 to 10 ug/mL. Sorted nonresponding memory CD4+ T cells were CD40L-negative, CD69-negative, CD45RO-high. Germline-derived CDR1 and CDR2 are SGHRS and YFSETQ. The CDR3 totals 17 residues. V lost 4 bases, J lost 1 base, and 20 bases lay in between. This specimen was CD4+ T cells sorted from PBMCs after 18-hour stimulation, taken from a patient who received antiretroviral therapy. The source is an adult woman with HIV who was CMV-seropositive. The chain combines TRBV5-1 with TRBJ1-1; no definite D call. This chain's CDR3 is CASSGGAGVGQNTEAFF. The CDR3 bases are TGCGCCAGCAGCGGCGGTGCTGGGGTTGGGCAGAACACTGAAGCTTTCTTT.